These 22 T cell receptor beta chains originate from one sample sequenced in a study of blood T cell repertoires in COVID-19. This table comes from immunoSEQ multiplex PCR, and its TCRdb copy is limited to in-frame clones, with some not included. The sample shows about 200,000 clones, roughly 87% of them seen only once. The sample taken for sequencing was peripheral blood. The receptor set was obtained from a middle-aged man with active or convalescent COVID-19.

This clone was detected once. The chain recombines TRBV5-4 with TRBJ2-3; TRBD1 aligns across 10 bases. There are 18 residues in the CDR3. Germline values: CDR1 SGHNT, CDR2 YYREEE (reference sequence). Trimming took 6 bases from V and 3 from J; bases not matched to a gene: 16. The chain's CDR3 is CASTRGTGAELLTDTQYF. The CDR3 DNA reads as TGTGCCAGCACCCGGGGGACAGGGGCGGAGTTGTTAACAGATACGCAGTATTTT.

V is TRBV5-1 and J is TRBJ1-3; the D is unclear. The CDR3 loop spans 14 amino acids. Germline CDR1 SGHRS, CDR2 YFSETQ. V shed 6 bases and J shed 0 bases, with 10 bases lying between them. DNA of the CDR3: TGCGCCAGCAAGGCAGGCGACTCTGGAAACACCATATATTTT. It translates to CASKAGDSGNTIYF.

V usage is TRBV24-1 and J usage is TRBJ2-7; D is undetermined. V dropped 4 bases and J dropped 2 bases, with 8 bases sitting between them. CDR1 is KGHDR, CDR2 SFDVKD, per germline. This CDR3 comprises 13 residues. The chain's CDR3 is CATSESATYEQYF. DNA for the CDR3: TGTGCCACCAGTGAGAGTGCTACCTACGAGCAGTACTTC.

The chain uses TRBV25-1 and TRBJ2-3; TRBD2 matches at 10 bases. Germline V gives CDR1 MGHDK, CDR2 SYGVNS. The CDR3 spans 15 residues. V dropped 4 bases and J dropped 4; count of bases not matched to a gene: 5. Here the CDR3 DNA reads TGTGCCAGCAGTGTTTTAGCGGGAGGCCCAGATACGCAGTATTTT. This sequence encodes CASSVLAGGPDTQYF.

This clone was found once. The V and J genes are TRBV3-1 (or the pseudogene TRBV3-2) and TRBJ2-7; TRBD1 might be the D (5 bases). Per the germline V gene, CDR1 is LGHDT and CDR2 is YNNKEL (reference sequence). CDR3 size: 12 residues. V was pared by 1 base and J by 8 bases, with 9 bases between. CDR3 DNA: TGTGCCAGCAGCCAAGGCGGACAAAAGCAGTACTTC. It specifies CASSQGGQKQYF.

The chain has TRBV28 and TRBJ1-1, with unresolved D. The germline V gene encodes CDR1 MDHEN and CDR2 SYDVKM. This CDR3 is 11 amino acids long. Trimming shortened V by 11 bases and J by 2 bases, and 9 bases separated the two germline ends. CDR3 nucleotide sequence: TGTGCCGCACTTTCCAACACTGAAGCTTTCTTT. It translates to CAALSNTEAFF.

This clone was seen ten or more times. The chain couples TRBV12-3 or TRBV12-4 to TRBJ2-1; TRBD1 might be the D (8 bases). V was trimmed by 3 bases and J by 15 bases, leaving 18 bases between them. CDR3 size: 13 residues. The CDR3 spells CASSLGGTGLPFF. The CDR3 coding sequence is TGTGCCAGCAGTTTGGGGGGGACAGGACTGCCGTTCTTC.

V gene TRBV5-5 combines with J gene TRBJ2-3, with D perhaps matching TRBD2 (7 bases). Between the trimmed V and J ends, which lost 5 bases and 4 bases, there was a span of 14 bases. Germline CDR1 and CDR2: SGHKS and YYEKEE (reference sequence). The CDR3 totals 14 residues. The CDR3 protein is CASSRGAVADTQYF. Here the CDR3 DNA reads TGTGCCAGCAGTCGGGGGGCCGTGGCAGATACGCAGTATTTT.

The genes are TRBV10-1 and TRBJ1-1, with 11 bases lining up with TRBD1. V was pared by 0 bases and J by 6 bases, with 6 bases of the junction left unmatched. This CDR3 has 16 amino acids. Looked up from germline, CDR1 is WNHNN and CDR2 is SYGVQD (reference sequence). Here the CDR3 DNA reads TGCGCCAGCAGTGAGTCGAAGGGACAGGGGGGCGCTGAAGCTTTCTTT. It is translated as CASSESKGQGGAEAFF.

This clone appeared a few times. The chain employs TRBV27 and TRBJ1-1, with 9 bases identical to TRBD1. The CDR3 extends over 15 amino acids. Looked up from germline, CDR1 is MNHEY and CDR2 is SMNVEV (reference sequence). The junction had 6 bases not matched to a gene; V was cut back by 5 bases and J by 2 bases. CDR3 sequence reads: CASSLWTGANTEAFF. The CDR3 bases are TGTGCCAGCAGTCTGTGGACAGGGGCCAACACTGAAGCTTTCTTT.

This chain connects TRBV7-6 to TRBJ2-7; D is perhaps TRBD1 (6 bases). CDR1 is SGHVS, CDR2 FNYEAQ, per germline. CDR3 length: 15 amino acids. The V and J ends lost 5 bases and 3 bases respectively, with 17 bases between them. CDR3 region: CASSPRQDPFYEQYF. The CDR3 region has the DNA TGTGCCAGCAGCCCCAGACAGGACCCCTTCTACGAGCAGTACTTC.

This clone was counted a few times. The chain recombines TRBV18 with TRBJ1-5; 9 bases fit TRBD1. Per the germline V gene, CDR1 is KGHSH and CDR2 is LQKENI. V shed 4 bases and J 1 base; nucleotides not matched to a gene: 11. This CDR3 spans 18 amino acids. CDR3 bases: TGTGCCAGCTCACTACCACAGACAGGGGGAAGAAGCAATCAGCCCCAGCATTTT. It yields the protein CASSLPQTGGRSNQPQHF.

V and J are TRBV28 and TRBJ1-4, with 7 bases lining up with TRBD1. The CDR3 has 16 residues. Looked up from germline, CDR1 is MDHEN and CDR2 is SYDVKM. V shed 4 bases and J 7 bases; nucleotides not matched to a gene: 12. The chain's CDR3 is CASSSGAQGVPEKLFF. In nucleotides, the CDR3 is TGTGCCAGCAGTTCCGGCGCGCAGGGGGTTCCTGAAAAACTGTTTTTT.

Of note for this clone: Different DNA sequences within this sample yield the same CDR3. This chain connects TRBV5-1 to TRBJ2-7; maybe TRBD2 (5 bases). This CDR3 spans 12 amino acids. Germline CDR1 and CDR2: SGHRS and YFSETQ. The V and J ends lost 5 bases and 0 bases respectively, with 6 bases between them. The CDR3 spells CASRGSSYEQYF. CDR3 in DNA: TGCGCCAGCAGAGGGAGCTCCTACGAGCAGTACTTC.

This rearrangement joins TRBV29-1 to TRBJ1-4; D gene ambiguous. The V end was cut by 2 bases, the J end by 0 bases, with 13 bases between. In germline, CDR1 is SQVTM, CDR2 ANQGSEA. The CDR3 covers 16 residues. Here the CDR3 reads CSVEKWADPTNEKLFF. CDR3 DNA: TGCAGCGTTGAAAAATGGGCTGATCCAACTAATGAAAAACTGTTTTTT.

This clone was picked up many times. V and J are TRBV19 and TRBJ2-2; 10 nucleotides align to TRBD1. Trimming at V came to 6 bases and at J to 6 bases, leaving 4 bases not matched to a gene. The CDR3 is 14 amino acids. The germline V gene has CDR1 LNHDA and CDR2 SQIVND (reference sequence). The CDR3 sequence is CASRGTGVAGELFF. The CDR3 DNA reads as TGTGCCAGTAGGGGGACAGGGGTAGCCGGGGAGCTGTTTTTT.

This clone was seen more than once but under ten times. CDR3 coding DNA: TGCGCCACCAAAGGAGCGGGGGGGCCGCGGGAGACCCAGTACTTC. Encoded protein: CATKGAGGPRETQYF. The J gene is TRBJ2-5, the V gene TRBV10-2; the match to TRBD2 covers 10 bases. CDR3 length: 15 amino acids. Germline trimming cut 10 bases from V and 5 bases from J; bases unmatched to any gene: 13. In germline, CDR1 is WSHSY, CDR2 SAAADI.

The chain has TRBV5-4 and TRBJ2-1; 11 bases match TRBD1. The germline V gene has CDR1 SGHNT and CDR2 YYREEE (reference sequence). V dropped 3 bases and J dropped 8; count of bases not matched to a gene: 7. There are 15 residues in the CDR3. CDR3 bases: TGTGCCAGCAGCTATGGACAGGGGGCGAGCTATGAGCAGTTCTTC. Translated: CASSYGQGASYEQFF.

This chain connects TRBV2 to TRBJ1-1; D is unresolved. Germline CDR1 and CDR2: SNHLY and FYNNEI. The CDR3 runs to 12 residues. Trimming shortened V by 7 bases and J by 3 bases, and 9 bases separated the two germline ends. Here the CDR3 reads CASTADHTEAFF. The CDR3 DNA is TGTGCCAGCACCGCGGATCACACTGAAGCTTTCTTT.

The chain couples TRBV5-4 to TRBJ1-4; no clear D gene. Germline V gives CDR1 SGHNT, CDR2 YYREEE (reference sequence). Trimming removed 0 bases at V and 0 bases at J, with 6 bases between. The CDR3 loop spans 15 amino acids. The CDR3 DNA is TGTGCCAGCAGCTTGGGCGGATCAACTAATGAAAAACTGTTTTTT. Translating it yields CASSLGGSTNEKLFF.

The chain recombines TRBV9 with TRBJ2-7; TRBD2 matches at 9 bases. V lost 0 bases and J lost 4; bases outside the gene matches: 2. CDR3 length equals 14 residues. Germline CDR1 SGDLS, CDR2 YYNGEE. The CDR3 DNA is TGTGCCAGCAGCGTAGGAGCGGGGGGTTACGAGCAGTACTTC. Its protein product is CASSVGAGGYEQYF.

The chain couples TRBV24-1 to TRBJ1-1; TRBD1 aligns across 7 bases. CDR3 length: 15 amino acids. The V segment lost 7 bases and the J segment 5 bases; nucleotides outside the gene matches: 12. Per the germline V gene, CDR1 is KGHDR and CDR2 is SFDVKD. The CDR3 DNA reads as TGTGCCACCAGGGGGCCCGACAGGGACGGGACTGAAGCTTTCTTT. The encoded protein is CATRGPDRDGTEAFF.